This entry is about one TCR beta chain. Its antigen remains unknown. It may be a read error: a sequence one base away is much more abundant. Trimming took 0 bases from V and 8 from J, leaving 11 bases between them. Germline CDR1 MGHRA, CDR2 YSYEKL. The CDR3 is 14 amino acids. Blood RNA was derived from unsorted whole blood, and germline DNA was extracted too. At sampling, these chronic HBV carriers had received no treatment. The data originate from a study of tumor-infiltrating lymphocytes in primary liver carcinoma. Overall study: Between 4.2 and 10 cm across, the tumors were all of stage T1-T3 N0M0. Samples produced roughly 3.65 to 7.5 million productive TCRbeta reads, comparable across tissue types.

Using a constant-region primer together with ProtoScript II reverse transcriptase, TCR beta cDNA was made from about 500 ng of total RNA. ARM-PCR, slightly modified, supplied the TCR beta libraries through three nested multiplex PCR rounds. The study ran its first two PCR rounds for around 10 cycles each, using TRBV1-TRBV30 forward primers and a C-beta reverse primer. TCRdb re-derived calls from the multiplex PCR reads in MiXCR, one entry per CDR3 protein. The sample consists of approximately 210,000 distinct CDR3 sequences, 65% of them appearing once. General observations from the study: In tumor-adjacent and tumor-blood pairs, overlap was lower than in tumor region pairs.

The receptor was isolated from an older woman with primary liver carcinoma and hepatitis B virus infection. The sample comprised peripheral blood. The chain recombines TRBV4-1 with TRBJ2-1; a possible D gene is TRBD2 (5 bases). The CDR3 region has the DNA TGCGCCAGCAGCCAAGATGAGGGTTGGGATGAGCAGTTCTTC. Translated, it gives CASSQDEGWDEQFF.